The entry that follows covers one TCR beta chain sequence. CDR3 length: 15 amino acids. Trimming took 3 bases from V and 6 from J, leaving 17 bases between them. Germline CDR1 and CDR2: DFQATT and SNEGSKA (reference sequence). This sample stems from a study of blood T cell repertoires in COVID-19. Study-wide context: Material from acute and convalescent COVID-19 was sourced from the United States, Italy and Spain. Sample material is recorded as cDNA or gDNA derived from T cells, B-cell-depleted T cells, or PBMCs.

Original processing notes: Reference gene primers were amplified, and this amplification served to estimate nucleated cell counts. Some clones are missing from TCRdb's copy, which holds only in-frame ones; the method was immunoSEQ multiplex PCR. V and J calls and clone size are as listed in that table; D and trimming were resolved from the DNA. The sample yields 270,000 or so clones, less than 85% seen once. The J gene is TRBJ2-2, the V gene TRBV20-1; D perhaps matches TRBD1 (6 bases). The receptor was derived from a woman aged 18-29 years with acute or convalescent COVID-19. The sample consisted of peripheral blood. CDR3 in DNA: TGCAGTGCTAGTATCGGCAGGGGAGACGCCGGGGAGCTGTTTTTT. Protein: CSASIGRGDAGELFF.